One sample yielded the 20 T cell receptor beta chains listed below, sequenced in a study of cytomegalovirus exposure and HLA in healthy donors. Primers: 60 Vbeta forward and 13 Jbeta reverse. Here immunoSEQ multiplex PCR was the method, and the copy in TCRdb shows in-frame clones only, minus some. The data contain about 220,000 clones, approximately 82% of them singletons. The material sequenced was PBMCs. These receptors originate from a man between 18 and 29 years old in good health and CMV-seronegative.

This clone was picked up a small number of times. This chain connects TRBV19 to TRBJ2-3; TRBD2 matches at 7 bases. Germline trimming cut 5 bases from V and 1 base from J; bases unmatched to any gene: 12. Germline values: CDR1 LNHDA, CDR2 SQIVND (reference sequence). The CDR3 length is 17 residues. CDR3 DNA: TGTGCCAGTAGTGCCTCGGGACTAAGTGTCGGCACAGATACGCAGTATTTT. This gives the protein CASSASGLSVGTDTQYF.

This clone was seen a single time. The rearrangement uses TRBV6-5 and TRBJ1-3, with D perhaps TRBD1 (5 bases). This CDR3 contains 16 residues. The germline CDR1 and CDR2 sequences are MNHEY and SVGAGI. V was pared by 2 bases and J by 1 base, with 12 bases between. CDR3 coding DNA: TGTGCCAGCAGTTACGGGGCAGGGATTTCTGGAAACACCATATATTTT. Its translation is CASSYGAGISGNTIYF.

The gene calls are TRBV5-1 and TRBJ2-7; TRBD1 might be the D (6 bases). The length of the CDR3 is 17 residues. Germline V gives CDR1 SGHRS, CDR2 YFSETQ. Trimming took 2 bases from V and 3 from J, leaving 21 bases between them. CDR3 coding DNA: TGCGCCAGCAGCTTCCCCGTCGTGGGACACTCGGACTACGAGCAGTACTTC. This translates into CASSFPVVGHSDYEQYF.

This clone was detected a few times. This rearrangement joins TRBV6-4 to TRBJ2-3; 10 positions match TRBD1. The length of the CDR3 is 15 residues. Germline loops: CDR1 MRHNA, CDR2 SNTAGT. Unmatched junction bases numbered 9, after V lost 7 bases and J lost 5 bases. The CDR3 DNA is TGTGCCAGCACTCCCGGGACAGGGGCGGGAGATACGCAGTATTTT. It translates to CASTPGTGAGDTQYF.

The J gene is TRBJ2-2, the V gene TRBV10-1; the D is unclear. This CDR3 contains 13 residues. Germline CDR1 is WNHNN and CDR2 is SYGVQD (reference sequence). V gave up 7 bases and J gave up 1 base, with 7 bases separating them. CDR3 in DNA: TGCGCCAGCAAGTCGGGGAACACCGGGGAGCTGTTTTTT. Its protein is CASKSGNTGELFF.

This clone is a singleton in its sample. V gene TRBV5-1 combines with J gene TRBJ2-7, with 7 bases lining up with TRBD2. The trim removed 0 bases at V and 3 bases at J, leaving 6 bases unmatched. CDR1 SGHRS and CDR2 YFSETQ come from the germline V gene. The CDR3 is made up of 15 amino acids. The CDR3 loop is CASSLEASGYYEQYF. CDR3 DNA: TGCGCCAGCAGCTTGGAGGCTAGCGGCTACTACGAGCAGTACTTC.

CDR3 nucleotide sequence: TGTGCCAGTAGGAACAGGGGATATAGCAATCAGCCCCAGCATTTT. It yields the protein CASRNRGYSNQPQHF. The V call is TRBV19, the J call TRBJ1-5; 7 nucleotides align to TRBD1. CDR3 length: 15 residues. Unmatched junction bases numbered 5, after V lost 6 bases and J lost 0 bases. Germline CDR1 reads LNHDA; CDR2 reads SQIVND (reference sequence). Filled out from reference TRBV19 and TRBJ1-5, the complete variable domain reads DGGITQSPKYLFRKEGQNVTLSCEQNLNHDAMYWYRQDPGQGLRLIYYSQIVNDFQKGDIAEGYSVSREKKESFPLTVTSAQKNPTAFYLCASRNRGYSNQPQHFGDGTRLSIL.

V gene TRBV15 combines with J gene TRBJ1-5, with D possibly matching TRBD1 (5 bases). The CDR3 length is 18 residues. Germline CDR1 is LNHNV and CDR2 is YYDKDF (reference sequence). V was trimmed by 0 bases and J by 1 base, leaving 16 bases between them. The CDR3 spells CATSRERGGRKSNQPQHF. DNA for the CDR3: TGTGCCACCAGCAGAGAGCGGGGCGGGAGGAAGAGCAATCAGCCCCAGCATTTT.

This clone occurred a few times. The chain combines TRBV29-1 with TRBJ1-2, with a possible D match to TRBD1 (5 bases). This CDR3 region has 13 residues. V dropped 4 bases and J dropped 0 bases, with 9 bases sitting between them. Germline-derived CDR1 and CDR2 are SQVTM and ANQGSEA. The CDR3 protein is CSVGTLANYGYTF. The CDR3 nucleotides are TGCAGCGTTGGGACACTTGCTAACTATGGCTACACCTTC.

V is TRBV2 and J is TRBJ1-5; TRBD1 is a possible D gene (5 bases). The CDR3 is made up of 15 amino acids. The ends were cut back, 2 bases at V and 0 bases at J, with 8 bases in the middle. Per germline, CDR1 SNHLY and CDR2 FYNNEI. The CDR3 loop reads CASSEWGGSNQPQHF. The CDR3 coding sequence is TGTGCCAGCAGTGAATGGGGGGGTAGCAATCAGCCCCAGCATTTT.

Regarding this clone: The same CDR3 arises from other DNA sequences in this sample as well. The chain couples TRBV18 to TRBJ1-3, with 8 bases identical to TRBD1. The CDR3 spans 15 residues. The germline V gene has CDR1 KGHSH and CDR2 LQKENI. Trimming removed 3 bases from V and 4 bases from J; junction bases left unmatched: 5. CDR3 sequence: CASSPGQGSGNTIYF. DNA for the CDR3: TGTGCCAGCTCACCCGGACAGGGATCGGGAAACACCATATATTTT.

This chain links TRBV7-9 with TRBJ2-7, with 10 bases that match TRBD2. Germline CDR1 and CDR2: SEHNR and FQNEAQ (reference sequence). V lost 1 base, J lost 2 bases, and 5 bases stayed unmatched. The CDR3 totals 16 residues. The DNA for the CDR3 is TGTGCCAGCAGCTTAGGACTAGCGGGTTCGACCTACGAGCAGTACTTC. Its translation: CASSLGLAGSTYEQYF. Looking up the rest from reference TRBV7-9 and TRBJ2-7 gives the full variable domain: DTGVSQNPRHKITKRGQNVTFRCDPISEHNRLYWYRQTLGQGPEFLTYFQNEAQLEKSRLLSDRFSAERPKGSFSTLEIQRTEQGDSAMYLCASSLGLAGSTYEQYFGPGTRLTVT.

The CDR3 DNA follows: TGCGCCAGCAGCTTGGGCCCCGGACTAGCGGGAGGCTCCTACGAGCAGTACTTC. Its translation is CASSLGPGLAGGSYEQYF. The chain uses TRBV5-1 and TRBJ2-5; TRBD2 matches at 14 bases. Near its end, the DNA agrees better with TRBJ2-7, so the J call may be wrong. The germline V gene encodes CDR1 SGHRS and CDR2 YFSETQ. The CDR3 consists of 18 residues.

The rearrangement uses TRBV11-2 and TRBJ1-2; 8 positions agree with TRBD1. V lost 5 bases to trimming and J lost 2 bases; unmatched junction nucleotides: 4. Germline CDR1 reads SGHAT; CDR2 reads FQNNGV. The CDR3 contains 14 residues. The CDR3 nucleotides are TGTGCCAGCAGCGGGACAGGACCAAACTATGGCTACACCTTC. This sequence encodes CASSGTGPNYGYTF. Full variable domain (outside the CDR3, taken from reference TRBV11-2 and TRBJ1-2): EAGVAQSPRYKIIEKRQSVAFWCNPISGHATLYWYQQILGQGPKLLIQFQNNGVVDDSQLPKDRFSAERLKGVDSTLKIQPAKLEDSAVYLCASSGTGPNYGYTFGSGTRLTVV.

V gene TRBV2 combines with J gene TRBJ2-1; 8 bases are a match to TRBD2. V gave up 7 bases and J gave up 7 bases; unmatched junction bases: 12. Germline lookup yields CDR1 SNHLY and CDR2 FYNNEI. This CDR3 has 15 residues. As DNA, the CDR3 is TGTGCCAGCACCCGAGGTAGACTAGCGTCAAATGAGCAGTTCTTC. Residues: CASTRGRLASNEQFF. Filled out from reference TRBV2 and TRBJ2-1, the complete variable domain reads EPEVTQTPSHQVTQMGQEVILRCVPISNHLYFYWYRQILGQKVEFLVSFYNNEISEKSEIFDDQFSVERPDGSNFTLKIRSTKLEDSAMYFCASTRGRLASNEQFFGPGTRLTVL.

In this sample, this clone turned up a few times. As DNA, the CDR3 is TGTGCCATCAGTGAGTCCCCATGGAAGGACAGAGCCTACGAGCAGTACTTC. Its protein is CAISESPWKDRAYEQYF. The rearrangement links TRBV10-3 to TRBJ2-7, with TRBD1 as a possible D gene (6 bases). The CDR3 contains 17 residues. Germline V CDR1 and CDR2: ENHRY, SYGVKD. Trimming shortened V by 0 bases and J by 2 bases, and 17 bases separated the two germline ends.

The chain carries TRBV25-1 and TRBJ2-5; 8 bases map to TRBD2. Germline V gene lookup returns CDR1 MGHDK and CDR2 SYGVNS. The CDR3 is made up of 15 amino acids. With V trimmed by 3 bases and J by 1 base, 4 bases remained unmatched. The CDR3 nucleotides read TGTGCCAGCAGTGAGGCTAGCGGGCGCCAAGAGACCCAGTACTTC. Encoded protein: CASSEASGRQETQYF.

This clone was counted only a few times. This chain uses TRBV28 with TRBJ1-1; D perhaps matches TRBD1 (5 bases). The V gene lost 6 bases and the J gene lost 7 bases, with 15 bases spanning the gap. Per the germline V gene, CDR1 is MDHEN and CDR2 is SYDVKM. The CDR3 has 13 residues. Here the CDR3 DNA reads TGTGCCAGCAGGCTCCAGGGAAGGGGTGAAGCTTTCTTT. Its protein product is CASRLQGRGEAFF.

This chain connects TRBV6-5 to TRBJ2-1; 11 bases fit TRBD2. CDR1 is MNHEY, CDR2 SVGAGI, per germline. V dropped 9 bases and J dropped 3; count of bases not matched to a gene: 7. The CDR3 is made up of 15 amino acids. CDR3 in amino acids: CASRPGTSGYNEQFF. CDR3 nucleotides: TGTGCCAGTCGACCCGGGACTAGCGGCTACAATGAGCAGTTCTTC.

This clone was counted only a few times. The gene calls are TRBV5-5 and TRBJ2-7, with D possibly being TRBD2 (5 bases). Trimming shortened V by 2 bases and J by 7 bases, and 19 bases separated the two germline ends. The CDR3 extends over 15 amino acids. Germline V gives CDR1 SGHKS, CDR2 YYEKEE (reference sequence). The DNA for the CDR3 is TGTGCCAGCAGCTTCTCCCTAGGGCTAGCAGAAGAGCAGTACTTC. It encodes CASSFSLGLAEEQYF.